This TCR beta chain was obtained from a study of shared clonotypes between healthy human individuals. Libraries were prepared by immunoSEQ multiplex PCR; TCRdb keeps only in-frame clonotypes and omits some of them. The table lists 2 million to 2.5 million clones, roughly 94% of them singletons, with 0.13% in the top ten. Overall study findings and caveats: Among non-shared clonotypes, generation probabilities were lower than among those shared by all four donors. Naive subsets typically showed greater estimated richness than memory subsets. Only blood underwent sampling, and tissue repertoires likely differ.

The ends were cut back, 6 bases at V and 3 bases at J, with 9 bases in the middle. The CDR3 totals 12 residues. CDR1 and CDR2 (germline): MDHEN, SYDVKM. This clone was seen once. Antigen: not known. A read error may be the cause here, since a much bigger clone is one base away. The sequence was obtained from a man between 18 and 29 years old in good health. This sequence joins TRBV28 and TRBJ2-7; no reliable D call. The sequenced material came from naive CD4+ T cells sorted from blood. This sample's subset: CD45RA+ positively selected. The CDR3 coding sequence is TGTGCCAGCAGGGAAGAGGACTACGAGCAGTACTTC. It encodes CASREEDYEQYF.